This paragraph covers one TCR beta chain sequence. Its cognate antigen is unknown. Method: immunoSEQ multiplex PCR; TCRdb's copy keeps in-frame clones and lacks some. This sample has roughly 590,000 clones, with nearly 97% found just once. The naive CD8 population came from CD45RO-negative cells selected for CCR7, without terminally differentiated effector memory CD45RA+ cells. Everyone who donated was a Caucasian adult who lived in Nashville, Tennessee. This sample was taken from a study of shared clonotypes between healthy human individuals. About the research overall: In total, the donors were a couple of women and a few men aged 18 to 49. Whole-study findings and limits: It was expected that sequencing depth would affect clonotype sharing among donors. The sharing of approximately 5.1% of naive CD4 clonotypes was seen across several donors.

The CDR3 totals 14 residues. V shed 5 bases and J shed 6 bases, with 14 bases lying between them. Germline CDR1 and CDR2: MDHEN and SYDVKM. The sequencing input was naive CD8+ T cells sorted from blood. This rearrangement joins TRBV28 to TRBJ1-5, with TRBD1 as a possible D gene (6 bases). The sequence came from a woman aged 30 to 39 in good health. The CDR3 is CASSIGGLGQPQHF. CDR3 coding DNA: TGTGCCAGCAGTATCGGGGGGCTTGGTCAGCCCCAGCATTTT.